The clone carrying this T cell receptor (beta chain) turned up a few times. As for time point: patch test 1, 2 weeks after DPC sensitization. As to treatment: therapeutic diphenylcyclopropenone sensitization with weekly scalp DPC. J lost 5 bases, V lost 0 bases, and 3 bases had no gene match. The CDR3 loop spans 18 amino acids. Germline CDR1 is SGHTA and CDR2 is FQGTGA. This sample was included in a study of human T cells and chemical hapten exposure. Individual cDNA molecules had unique molecular identifiers attached to them by the library. TCRdb re-derived calls from the RACE reads in MiXCR, one entry per CDR3 protein. The sample contains 180,000 or so distinct CDR3 sequences, about 14% of which appear only once.

The genes are TRBV7-3 and TRBJ2-2; 16 nucleotides align to TRBD2. The input for sequencing was whole blood, taken in connection with sensitization to the hapten diphenylcyclopropenone (DPC). The receptor was derived from a woman aged 25 to 39 with alopecia areata. Some clones in this sample may be carry-over from other donors' samples. The CDR3 DNA follows: TGTGCCAGCAGCTTAACGTCGGGACTAGCGGGAGGGACCGGGGAGCTGTTTTTT. Encoded protein: CASSLTSGLAGGTGELFF.